The entry below describes one T cell receptor (beta chain). The antigen it recognizes is unknown. Base qualities are not provided; no much larger clone lies one nucleotide away. This entry is derived from a study of blood T cell repertoires in COVID-19 (dated by TCRdb to about 2020). Context from the whole study: Samples covering the acute and convalescent phases of COVID-19 were provided by collaborators in the United States, Italy and Spain. A freely available public database, intended as a resource for researchers studying the immune response to SARS-CoV-2, is where the repertoires were released. The prospective study material was composed of cDNA or gDNA derived from T cells, B-cell-depleted T cells, or PBMCs. Where HLA class I and class II types were available, the types were taken from metadata supplied by the sample provider, not from assay-based typing. The sample metadata nearly always contained a de-identified subject ID, COVID-19 status, age in years and sex. Subjects who had been exposed to COVID-19, were actively infected with it, or had recovered from it provided the deeply sampled blood TCRbeta repertoires that made up the dataset. Samples came from the ongoing ImmuneRACE study (first 160 participants) plus 1,254 subjects from 6 global collaborators.

The CDR3 measures 14 amino acids from cysteine to phenylalanine. The retained sequence is limited to the CDR3, 42 bases, with the frame set at the first base. A distance of 7 bases separates the germline ends of V and J, which lose 1 base and 3 bases respectively. Sequences KGHDR (CDR1) and SFDVKD (CDR2) are obtained from the germline V gene. General study outcomes and caveats: Clinical and demographic metadata were provided uncurated, with the amount varying by source and participant.

Whole blood was collected in K2EDTA tubes by collaborating institutions according to the institutions' own protocols. Collaborator samples were shipped for TCRbeta analysis as frozen whole blood, isolated PBMCs, or DNA extracted from either sample type. TCRbeta CDR3 regions were amplified from genomic DNA using the immunoSEQ Assay, a bias-controlled multiplex PCR. As for the authors' bioinformatics: Nucleated cell counts per sample were estimated from amplification of reference gene primers within the assay. To quantify the absolute abundance of each unique TCRbeta CDR3 rearrangement, sequence reads were collapsed and filtered. Productive Simpson clonality was computed per sample as the square root of Simpson's diversity index over productive rearrangements. TCRdb's version of the immuneACCESS table is confined to in-frame rearrangements and falls short of the full clone set. An unresolved V gene accounts for under half of the shortfall where checked; the remainder is of unknown origin. V, J and clone size are taken as reported in that table, and D and trimming were inferred from the DNA itself. This sample lists 650,000 to 800,000 clones; 90% were detected once. About 0.26% of the sample goes to the ten largest clones.

The V gene is TRBV24-1 and the J gene is TRBJ2-3; TRBD1 is possibly the D segment (6 matching bases). This receptor was taken from a woman aged 18 to 35 with acute or convalescent COVID-19. What was sequenced was peripheral blood. The CDR3 reads as follows: CATSDFTGTDTQYF. Read as DNA, the sequence is TGTGCCACCAGTGATTTTACAGGGACAGATACGCAGTATTTT.